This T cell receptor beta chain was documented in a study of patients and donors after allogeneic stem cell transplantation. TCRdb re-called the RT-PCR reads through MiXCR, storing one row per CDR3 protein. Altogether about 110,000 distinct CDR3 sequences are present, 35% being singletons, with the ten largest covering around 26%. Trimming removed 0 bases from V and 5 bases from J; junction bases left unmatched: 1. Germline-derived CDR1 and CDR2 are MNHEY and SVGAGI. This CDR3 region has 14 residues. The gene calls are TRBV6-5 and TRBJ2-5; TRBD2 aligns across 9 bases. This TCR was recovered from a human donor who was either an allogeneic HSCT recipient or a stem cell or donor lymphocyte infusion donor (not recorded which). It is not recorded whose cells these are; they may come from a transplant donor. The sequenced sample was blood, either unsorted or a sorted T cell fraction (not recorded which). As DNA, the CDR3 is TGTGCCAGCAGTTACTCGGGGACTAGCGAGACCCAGTACTTC. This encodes CASSYSGTSETQYF.